This T cell receptor beta chain originates from a study of shared clonotypes between healthy human individuals. Across the whole study: The cohort had two women and three men, ages 18 to 49.

Deep-level assay runs were performed. Genomic DNA (from each subset) was split evenly across several immunoSEQ plates. Only in-frame clones appear in the TCRdb table, and some are missing; sequencing was by immunoSEQ multiplex PCR. The table lists around 2.5 million clones, 80% to 95% of them singletons. CDR3 size: 11 residues. Germline V gene data show CDR1 as GTSNPN and CDR2 as SVGIG (reference sequence). Deletions cut 2 bases from V and 8 bases from J, with 9 bases between. Sequenced: naive CD4+ T cells from PBMCs. Documented subset: CD45RA+ positively selected. The chain links TRBV30 to TRBJ1-2; D gene unclear. This clonotype originated in a man aged 18 to 30 in good health. Some clones in this sample may be carry-over from other donors' samples. This CDR3 reads CAWSWAGGYTF. The DNA of the CDR3 is TGTGCCTGGAGTTGGGCAGGCGGCTACACCTTC.